This T cell receptor (beta chain) was documented in a study of memory CD4+ T cells and cytomegalovirus serostatus. This CDR3 is 15 amino acids long. In germline, CDR1 is GTSNPN, CDR2 SVGIG (reference sequence). The V segment lost 2 bases and the J segment 4 bases; nucleotides outside the gene matches: 8. Produced via immunoSEQ multiplex PCR; TCRdb's table is partial and in-frame only. In the table there are about 41,000 clones, roughly three quarters of which are singletons. Single viable CD3+CD4+CD8-CD45RO+ cells were sorted as the memory CD4+ T cells. J is TRBJ2-3 and V is TRBV30; 8 nucleotides line up with TRBD2. Sequencing input: memory CD4+ T cells from blood. This TCR derives from an adult in good health and CMV-seronegative. In nucleotides, the CDR3 is TGTGCCTGGAGTTTGGCGGGGGGTGCGGCAGATACGCAGTATTTT. It encodes CAWSLAGGAADTQYF.